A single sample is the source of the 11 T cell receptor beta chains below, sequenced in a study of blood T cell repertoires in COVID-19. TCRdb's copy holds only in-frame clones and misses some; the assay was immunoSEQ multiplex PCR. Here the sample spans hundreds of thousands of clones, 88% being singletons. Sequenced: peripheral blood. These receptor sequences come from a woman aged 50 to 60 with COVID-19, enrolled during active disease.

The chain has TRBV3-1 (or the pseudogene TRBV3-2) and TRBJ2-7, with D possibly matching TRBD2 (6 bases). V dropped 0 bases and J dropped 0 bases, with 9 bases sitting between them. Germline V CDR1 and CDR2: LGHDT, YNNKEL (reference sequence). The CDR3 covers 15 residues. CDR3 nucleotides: TGTGCCAGCAGCCAAGAGGGGCGGGGCTCCTACGAGCAGTACTTC. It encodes CASSQEGRGSYEQYF.

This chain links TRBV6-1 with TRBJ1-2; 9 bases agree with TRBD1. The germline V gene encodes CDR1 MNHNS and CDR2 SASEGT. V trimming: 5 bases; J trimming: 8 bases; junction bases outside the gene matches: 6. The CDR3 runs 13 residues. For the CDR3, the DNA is TGTGCCAGCAGTCCTTGGACAGGGGCGGGCTACACCTTC. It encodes CASSPWTGAGYTF.

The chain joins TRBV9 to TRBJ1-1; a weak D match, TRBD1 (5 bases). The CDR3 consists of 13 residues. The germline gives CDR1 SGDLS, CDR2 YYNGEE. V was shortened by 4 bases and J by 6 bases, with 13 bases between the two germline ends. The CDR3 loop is CASSFGEGSEAFF. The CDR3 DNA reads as TGTGCCAGCAGCTTCGGGGAGGGGTCTGAAGCTTTCTTT. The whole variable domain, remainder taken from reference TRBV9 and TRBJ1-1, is DSGVTQTPKHLITATGQRVTLRCSPRSGDLSVYWYQQSLDQGLQFLIQYYNGEERAKGNILERFSAQQFPDLHSELNLSSLELGDSALYFCASSFGEGSEAFFGQGTRLTVV.

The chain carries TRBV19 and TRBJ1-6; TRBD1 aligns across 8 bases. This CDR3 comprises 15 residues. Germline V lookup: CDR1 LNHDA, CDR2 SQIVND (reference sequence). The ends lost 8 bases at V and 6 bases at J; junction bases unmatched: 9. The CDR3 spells CASSTGASLNSPLHF. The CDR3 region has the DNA TGTGCCAGTTCGACAGGGGCCTCTCTTAATTCACCCCTCCACTTT. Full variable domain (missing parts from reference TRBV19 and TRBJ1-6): DGGITQSPKYLFRKEGQNVTLSCEQNLNHDAMYWYRQDPGQGLRLIYYSQIVNDFQKGDIAEGYSVSREKKESFPLTVTSAQKNPTAFYLCASSTGASLNSPLHFGNGTRLTVT.

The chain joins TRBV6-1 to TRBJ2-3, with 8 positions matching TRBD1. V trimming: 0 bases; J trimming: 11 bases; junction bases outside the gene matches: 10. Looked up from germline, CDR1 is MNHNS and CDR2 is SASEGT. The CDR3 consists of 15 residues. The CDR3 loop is CASSEAGQGAPKQYF. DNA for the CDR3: TGTGCCAGCAGTGAAGCGGGGCAGGGGGCCCCGAAGCAGTATTTT.

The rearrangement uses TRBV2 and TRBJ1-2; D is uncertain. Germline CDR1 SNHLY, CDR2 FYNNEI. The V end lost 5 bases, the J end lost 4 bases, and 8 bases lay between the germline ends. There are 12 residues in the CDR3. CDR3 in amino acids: CASSLSVYGYTF. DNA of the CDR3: TGTGCCAGCAGTCTAAGTGTCTATGGCTACACCTTC.

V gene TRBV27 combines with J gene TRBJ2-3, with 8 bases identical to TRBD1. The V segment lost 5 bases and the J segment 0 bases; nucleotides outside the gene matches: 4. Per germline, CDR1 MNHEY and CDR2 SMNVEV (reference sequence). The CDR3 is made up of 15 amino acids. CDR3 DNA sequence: TGTGCCAGCAGTCCCTGGACAGGGAGCACAGATACGCAGTATTTT. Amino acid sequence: CASSPWTGSTDTQYF.

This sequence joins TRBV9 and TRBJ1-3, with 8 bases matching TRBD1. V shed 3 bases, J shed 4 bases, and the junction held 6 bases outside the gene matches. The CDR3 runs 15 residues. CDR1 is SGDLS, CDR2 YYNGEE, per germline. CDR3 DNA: TGTGCCAGCAGCGGACGGACAGGGACAGGAAACACCATATATTTT. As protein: CASSGRTGTGNTIYF. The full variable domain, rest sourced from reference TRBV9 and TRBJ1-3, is DSGVTQTPKHLITATGQRVTLRCSPRSGDLSVYWYQQSLDQGLQFLIQYYNGEERAKGNILERFSAQQFPDLHSELNLSSLELGDSALYFCASSGRTGTGNTIYFGEGSWLTVV.

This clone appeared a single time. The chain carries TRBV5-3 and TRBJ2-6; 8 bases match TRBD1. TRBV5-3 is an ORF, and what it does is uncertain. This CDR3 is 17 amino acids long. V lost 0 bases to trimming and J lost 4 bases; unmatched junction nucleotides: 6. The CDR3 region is CARSLETGDSGANVLTF. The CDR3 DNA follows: TGTGCCAGAAGCTTGGAGACAGGGGACTCCGGGGCCAACGTCCTGACTTTC.

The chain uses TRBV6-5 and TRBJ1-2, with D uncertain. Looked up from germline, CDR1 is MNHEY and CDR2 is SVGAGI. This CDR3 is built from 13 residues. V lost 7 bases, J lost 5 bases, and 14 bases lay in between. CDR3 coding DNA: TGTGCCAGCATGATGGGCGACGGTTATGGCTACACCTTC. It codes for CASMMGDGYGYTF.

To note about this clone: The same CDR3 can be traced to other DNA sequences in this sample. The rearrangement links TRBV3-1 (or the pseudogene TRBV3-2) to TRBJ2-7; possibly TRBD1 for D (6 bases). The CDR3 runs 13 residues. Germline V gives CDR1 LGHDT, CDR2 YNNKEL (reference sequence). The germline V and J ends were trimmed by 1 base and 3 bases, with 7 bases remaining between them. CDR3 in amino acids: CASSQGGGYEQYF. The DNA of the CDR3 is TGTGCCAGCAGCCAAGGAGGGGGCTACGAGCAGTACTTC.